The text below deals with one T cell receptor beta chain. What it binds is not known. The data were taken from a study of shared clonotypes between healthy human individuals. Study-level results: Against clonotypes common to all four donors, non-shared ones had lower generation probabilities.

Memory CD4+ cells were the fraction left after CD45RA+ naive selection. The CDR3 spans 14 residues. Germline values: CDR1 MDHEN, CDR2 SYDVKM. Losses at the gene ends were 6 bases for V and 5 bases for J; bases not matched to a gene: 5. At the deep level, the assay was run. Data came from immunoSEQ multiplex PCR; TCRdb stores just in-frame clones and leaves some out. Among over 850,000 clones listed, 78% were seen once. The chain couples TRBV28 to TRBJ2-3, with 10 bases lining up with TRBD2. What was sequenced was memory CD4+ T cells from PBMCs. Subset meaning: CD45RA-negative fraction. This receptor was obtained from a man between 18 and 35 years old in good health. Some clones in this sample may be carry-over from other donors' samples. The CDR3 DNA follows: TGTGCCAGCAGCTCCGGGACTAGCGTAGATACGCAGTATTTT. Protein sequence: CASSSGTSVDTQYF.